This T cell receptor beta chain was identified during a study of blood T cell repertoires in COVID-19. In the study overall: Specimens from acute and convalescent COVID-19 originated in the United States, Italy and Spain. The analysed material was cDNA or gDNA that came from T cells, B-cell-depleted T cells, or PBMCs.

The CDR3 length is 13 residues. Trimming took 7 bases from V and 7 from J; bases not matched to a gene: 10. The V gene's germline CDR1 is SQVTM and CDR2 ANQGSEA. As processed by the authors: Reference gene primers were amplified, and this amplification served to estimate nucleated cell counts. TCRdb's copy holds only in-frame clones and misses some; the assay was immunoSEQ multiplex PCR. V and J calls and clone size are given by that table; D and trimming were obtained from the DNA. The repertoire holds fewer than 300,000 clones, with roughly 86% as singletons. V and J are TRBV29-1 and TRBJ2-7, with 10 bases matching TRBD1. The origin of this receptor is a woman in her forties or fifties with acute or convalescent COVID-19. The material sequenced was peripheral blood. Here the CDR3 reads CSAQGQGFGEQYF. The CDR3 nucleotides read TGCAGCGCTCAGGGACAGGGGTTTGGAGAGCAGTACTTC.